This T cell receptor beta chain derives from a study of cytomegalovirus exposure and HLA in healthy donors. Study-wide background: Both the approximately 130 validation repertoires and the roughly 700 first-cohort repertoires used the same platform, as reported by a later analysis. Study outcomes and limitations: There were fewer than 200 TCR beta chains listed as cytomegalovirus-associated. According to a subsequent analysis, TCR clusters identified in the first cohort showed a tendency to co-occur across the 120 or so validation repertoires.

CDR1 and CDR2 from the germline V gene are ENHRY and SYGVKD. CDR3 length: 12 residues. V was cut by 4 bases and J by 3 bases, with 7 bases left in between. Regarding this clone: Its matching antigen is unknown.

Using immunoSEQ multiplex PCR, the repertoire was profiled, and TCRdb retains in-frame clones only, with some absent. The sample lists about 280,000 clones, 70% to 90% seen once, with 0.92% in the top ten. The V gene is TRBV10-3, the J gene TRBJ2-7; no clear D. Sequencing was performed on PBMCs. This clonotype originated in a woman aged 18-35 years in good health and CMV-seronegative. The CDR3 nucleotides read TGTGCCATCAGTGCCCAGGACTACGAGCAGTACTTC. Translating it yields CAISAQDYEQYF.